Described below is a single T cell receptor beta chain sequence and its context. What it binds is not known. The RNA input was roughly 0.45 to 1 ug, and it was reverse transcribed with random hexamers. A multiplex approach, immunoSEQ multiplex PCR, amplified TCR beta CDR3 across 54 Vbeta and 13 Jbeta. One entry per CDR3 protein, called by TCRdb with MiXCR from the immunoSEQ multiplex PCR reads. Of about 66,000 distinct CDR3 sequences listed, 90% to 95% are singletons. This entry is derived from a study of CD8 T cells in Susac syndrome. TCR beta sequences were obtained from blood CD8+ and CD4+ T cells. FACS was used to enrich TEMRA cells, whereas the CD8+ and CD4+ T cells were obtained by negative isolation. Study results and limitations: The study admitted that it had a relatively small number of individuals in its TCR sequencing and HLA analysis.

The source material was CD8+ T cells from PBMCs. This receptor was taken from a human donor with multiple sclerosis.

In DNA, the CDR3 is TGCGCCAGCAGCCAAGACGTGGTCGGGGGCACTGAAGCTTTCTTT. It is translated as CASSQDVVGGTEAFF. The chain combines TRBV4-3 with TRBJ1-1; tentative D call: TRBD1 (5 bases). The CDR3 consists of 15 residues. Trimming left V 0 bases short and J 4 bases short, with 12 bases between. Germline assignment: CDR1 LGHNA and CDR2 YSLEER.